A single sample gave rise to the 9 T cell receptor beta chains below, sequenced in a study of blood T cell repertoires in COVID-19. Only in-frame clones appear in the TCRdb table, and some are missing; sequencing was by immunoSEQ multiplex PCR. Counted here are just under 60,000 clones, more than 75% occurring once; the ten biggest clones make up roughly 6.7%. The sequenced sample was peripheral blood. The origin of the receptors is a human donor with active COVID-19. The donor label of this sample is uncertain.

DNA for the CDR3: TGCGCCAGCAGCTTGGGTACTTCGGTGTCTGGAAACACCATATATTTT. Translating it yields CASSLGTSVSGNTIYF. This rearrangement joins TRBV5-1 to TRBJ1-3; D not resolved. Germline CDR1 is SGHRS and CDR2 is YFSETQ. The V and J ends lost 0 bases and 1 base respectively, with 11 bases between them. The CDR3 length is 16 residues.

The rearrangement joins TRBV19 to TRBJ1-2; 7 nucleotides align to TRBD1. This CDR3 has 17 residues. Trimming took 2 bases from V and 5 from J; bases not matched to a gene: 14. CDR1 LNHDA and CDR2 SQIVND come from the germline V gene (reference sequence). CDR3 loop: CASSIIAFGTGAYGYTF. In DNA, the CDR3 is TGTGCCAGTAGTATAATTGCATTCGGCACAGGGGCTTATGGCTACACCTTC.

This clone was seen only once. This chain joins TRBV7-3 and TRBJ2-3; 13 nucleotides agree with TRBD2. Looked up from germline, CDR1 is SGHTA and CDR2 is FQGTGA. CDR3 length equals 16 residues. The V segment lost 5 bases and the J segment 2 bases; nucleotides outside the gene matches: 4. This CDR3 is CASSPGLAGATDTQYF. CDR3 DNA: TGTGCCAGCAGCCCTGGACTAGCGGGGGCCACAGATACGCAGTATTTT.

This chain uses TRBV7-3 with TRBJ2-1, with a tentative D call TRBD1 (6 bases). V lost 5 bases, J lost 12 bases, and 20 bases lay in between. This CDR3 has 14 residues. Germline CDR1 reads SGHTA; CDR2 reads FQGTGA. The CDR3 DNA follows: TGTGCCAGCAGCCCCCTTTCTTCGGGCAGGGGGCAGTTCTTC. Its translation: CASSPLSSGRGQFF.

The V gene is TRBV28, the J gene TRBJ1-3; 11 bases line up with TRBD1. Germline V gives CDR1 MDHEN, CDR2 SYDVKM. There are 15 residues in the CDR3. V was clipped by 5 bases and J by 4 bases; unmatched bases: 4. CDR3 protein: CASSMDRGLGNTIYF. As DNA, the CDR3 is TGTGCCAGCAGTATGGACAGGGGGCTGGGAAACACCATATATTTT. Drawing the rest from reference TRBV28 and TRBJ1-3, the complete variable domain is DVKVTQSSRYLVKRTGEKVFLECVQDMDHENMFWYRQDPGLGLRLIYFSYDVKMKEKGDIPEGYSVSREKKERFSLILESASTNQTSMYLCASSMDRGLGNTIYFGEGSWLTVV.

V is TRBV5-1 and J is TRBJ2-2; 8 bases line up with TRBD1. The trim removed 4 bases at V and 5 bases at J, leaving 7 bases unmatched. CDR3 size: 15 residues. Germline loops: CDR1 SGHRS, CDR2 YFSETQ. CDR3 amino acids: CASSTDRVGTGELFF. In nucleotides, the CDR3 is TGCGCCAGCAGCACGGACAGGGTAGGGACCGGGGAGCTGTTTTTT.

This chain joins TRBV10-3 and TRBJ1-1, with D possibly matching TRBD1 (5 bases). From germline, CDR1 is ENHRY and CDR2 SYGVKD. The CDR3 covers 14 residues. Between the trimmed V and J ends, which lost 6 bases and 0 bases, there was a span of 11 bases. Written as DNA, the CDR3 is TGTGCCATCAGCTCACAGGCTTTGAACACTGAAGCTTTCTTT. Protein: CAISSQALNTEAFF.

The chain joins TRBV5-1 to TRBJ1-2, with unresolved D. Germline CDR1 and CDR2: SGHRS and YFSETQ. This CDR3 is 14 amino acids long. V shed 4 bases and J shed 0 bases, with 10 bases lying between them. CDR3 DNA: TGCGCCAGCAGCCCCCTGGCCACTAACTATGGCTACACCTTC. Translating gives CASSPLATNYGYTF.

J is TRBJ2-1 and V is TRBV9, with TRBD2 matching 8 bases. Trimming at V came to 3 bases and at J to 9 bases, leaving 11 bases not matched to a gene. Germline-derived CDR1 and CDR2 are SGDLS and YYNGEE. The CDR3 runs 15 residues. The CDR3 coding sequence is TGTGCCAGCAGCGCTCGGGGGGCGGGGACTAGTGAGCAGTTCTTC. Protein product: CASSARGAGTSEQFF. The full variable domain, rest sourced from reference TRBV9 and TRBJ2-1, is DSGVTQTPKHLITATGQRVTLRCSPRSGDLSVYWYQQSLDQGLQFLIQYYNGEERAKGNILERFSAQQFPDLHSELNLSSLELGDSALYFCASSARGAGTSEQFFGPGTRLTVL.